The sequence of this T cell receptor beta chain was determined in a study of blood T cells in healthy people across ages. Germline lookup yields CDR1 MDHEN and CDR2 SYDVKM. CDR3 length equals 12 residues. Study findings and constraints: Relative to aged donors, long-lived donors carried more naive CD4+ cells and displayed higher diversity.

All donors came from Russia, were Caucasian and healthy, and spanned ages about 6 to 95. As to this clonotype: Its antigen is currently unknown. A read error may produce the germline difference seen at one junction end.

A second about 6 to 11 cycle PCR used barcoded and J-beta primers. One entry per CDR3 protein, called by TCRdb with MiXCR from the 5' RACE reads. The sample lists 1 million or so distinct CDR3 sequences, about 25% occurring once. These data are also associated with another study on T cells of mothers and their children.

The rearrangement links TRBV28 to TRBJ2-3, with 10 bases lining up with TRBD2. The TCR originated in a girl aged 2 to 9 in good health. Sequencing used blood. Here the CDR3 reads CASNLLAGKDEF. The CDR3 nucleotides are TGTGCCAGCAACCTACTAGCGGGGAAAGACGAATTT.